This T cell receptor (beta chain) was captured in a study of blood T cell repertoires in COVID-19. Overall study: Samples came from the United States, Italy and Spain, spanning acute and convalescent COVID-19. In each case, the material was cDNA or gDNA derived from T cells, B-cell-depleted T cells, or PBMCs.

The J segment lost 15 bases and the V segment lost 5 bases, leaving 3 bases of the junction unmatched. The germline CDR1 and CDR2 sequences are SEHNR and FQNEAQ (reference sequence). The CDR3 sequence is 12 residues long. Per the study methods: Amplification of reference gene primers was used by the study to estimate nucleated cell counts. The method was immunoSEQ multiplex PCR; TCRdb's version includes in-frame clones alone and lacks a portion of them. The V and J calls and clone size are taken from that table; D and trimming were inferred from the DNA. Seen here are 150,000 to 200,000 clones, 65% to 85% observed once, and the top ten hold under 5.5%.

Sequenced material: peripheral blood. This TCR was recovered from a woman between 25 and 40 years old with acute or convalescent COVID-19. V usage is TRBV7-9 and J usage is TRBJ2-1, with TRBD2 matching over 14 bases. The CDR3 here is CASSRLAGGWFF. The DNA of the CDR3 is TGTGCCAGCAGCCGACTAGCGGGAGGGTGGTTCTTC.